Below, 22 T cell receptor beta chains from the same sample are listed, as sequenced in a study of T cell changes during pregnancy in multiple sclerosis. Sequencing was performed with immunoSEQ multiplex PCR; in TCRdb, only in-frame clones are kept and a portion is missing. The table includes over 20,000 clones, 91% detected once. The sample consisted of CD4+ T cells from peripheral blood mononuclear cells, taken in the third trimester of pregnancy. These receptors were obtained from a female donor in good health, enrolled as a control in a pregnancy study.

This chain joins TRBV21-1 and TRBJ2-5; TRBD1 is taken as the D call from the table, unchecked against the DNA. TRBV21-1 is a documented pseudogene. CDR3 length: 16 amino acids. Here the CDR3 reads CASSPPRDRAEKTQYF. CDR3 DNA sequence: TGTGCCAGCAGCCCTCCCCGGGACAGGGCGGAAAAGACCCAGTACTTC.

CDR3 sequence (DNA): TGTGCCAGCAGCTTACTCAGCGGGGGTCTCCACAATGAGCAGTTCTTC. Translated, it gives CASSLLSGGLHNEQFF. The V gene is TRBV7-2, the J gene TRBJ2-1, with 8 bases that match TRBD2. The germline V gene has CDR1 SGHTA and CDR2 FQGNSA. The CDR3 spans 16 residues. The ends lost 2 bases at V and 5 bases at J; junction bases unmatched: 8. The full variable domain, completed using reference TRBV7-2 and TRBJ2-1, is GAGVSQSPSNKVTEKGKDVELRCDPISGHTALYWYRQSLGQGLEFLIYFQGNSAPDKSGLPSDRFSAERTGGSVSTLTIQRTQQEDSAVYLCASSLLSGGLHNEQFFGPGTRLTVL.

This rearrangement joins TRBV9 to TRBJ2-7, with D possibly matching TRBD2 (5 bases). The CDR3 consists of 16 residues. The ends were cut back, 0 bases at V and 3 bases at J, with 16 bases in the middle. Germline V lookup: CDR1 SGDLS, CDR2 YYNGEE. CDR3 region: CASSVGLAEPYYEQYF. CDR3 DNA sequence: TGTGCCAGCAGCGTAGGTCTAGCAGAGCCATACTACGAGCAGTACTTC.

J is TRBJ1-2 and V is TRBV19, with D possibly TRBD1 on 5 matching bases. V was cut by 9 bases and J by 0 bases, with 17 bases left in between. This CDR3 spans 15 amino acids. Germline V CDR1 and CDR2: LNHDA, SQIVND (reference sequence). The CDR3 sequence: CASRHGGGSNYGYTF. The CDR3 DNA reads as TGTGCCAGCCGTCACGGGGGGGGTTCTAACTATGGCTACACCTTC. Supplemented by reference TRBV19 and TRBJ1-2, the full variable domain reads DGGITQSPKYLFRKEGQNVTLSCEQNLNHDAMYWYRQDPGQGLRLIYYSQIVNDFQKGDIAEGYSVSREKKESFPLTVTSAQKNPTAFYLCASRHGGGSNYGYTFGSGTRLTVV.

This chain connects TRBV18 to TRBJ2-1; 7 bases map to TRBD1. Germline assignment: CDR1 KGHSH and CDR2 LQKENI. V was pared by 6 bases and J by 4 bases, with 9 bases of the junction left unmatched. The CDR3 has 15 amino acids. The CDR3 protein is CASSPPGQIYNEQFF. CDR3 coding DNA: TGTGCCAGCTCGCCTCCGGGACAGATATACAATGAGCAGTTCTTC.

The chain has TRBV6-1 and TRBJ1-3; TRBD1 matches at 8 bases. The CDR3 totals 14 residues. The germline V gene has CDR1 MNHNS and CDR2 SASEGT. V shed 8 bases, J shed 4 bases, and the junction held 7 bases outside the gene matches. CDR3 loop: CASEQGAGGNTIYF. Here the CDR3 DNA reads TGTGCCAGCGAGCAGGGGGCAGGCGGAAACACCATATATTTT.

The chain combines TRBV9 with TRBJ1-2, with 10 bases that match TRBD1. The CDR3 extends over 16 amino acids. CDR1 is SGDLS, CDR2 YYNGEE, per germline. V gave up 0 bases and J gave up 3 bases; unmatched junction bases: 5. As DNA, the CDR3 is TGTGCCAGCAGCGTAGGGCCGACAGGGGGCGACTATGGCTACACCTTC. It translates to CASSVGPTGGDYGYTF.

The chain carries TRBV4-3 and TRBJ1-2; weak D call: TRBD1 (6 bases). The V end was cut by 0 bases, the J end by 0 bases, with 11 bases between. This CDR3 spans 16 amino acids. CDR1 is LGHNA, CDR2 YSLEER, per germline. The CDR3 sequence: CASSQEPTGSNYGYTF. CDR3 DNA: TGCGCCAGCAGCCAAGAGCCGACAGGATCTAACTATGGCTACACCTTC.

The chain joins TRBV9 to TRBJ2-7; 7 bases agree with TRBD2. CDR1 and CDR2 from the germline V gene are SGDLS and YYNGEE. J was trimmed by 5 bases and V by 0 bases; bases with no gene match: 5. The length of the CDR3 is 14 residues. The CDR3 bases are TGTGCCAGCAGCGTAGGCGGGAGTATCAACGAGCAGTACTTC. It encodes CASSVGGSINEQYF.

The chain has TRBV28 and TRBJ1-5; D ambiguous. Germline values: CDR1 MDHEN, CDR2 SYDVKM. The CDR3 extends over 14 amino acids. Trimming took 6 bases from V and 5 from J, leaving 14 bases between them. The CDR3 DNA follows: TGTGCCAGCAGCAGCAGACACATCTATCAGCCCCAGCATTTT. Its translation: CASSSRHIYQPQHF.

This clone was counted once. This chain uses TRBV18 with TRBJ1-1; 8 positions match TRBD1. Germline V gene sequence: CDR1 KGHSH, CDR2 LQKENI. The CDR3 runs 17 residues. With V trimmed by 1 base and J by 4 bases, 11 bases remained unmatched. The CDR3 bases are TGTGCCAGCTCACCACAGCTGGGAGCAGGGGGCATCACTGAAGCTTTCTTT. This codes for CASSPQLGAGGITEAFF.

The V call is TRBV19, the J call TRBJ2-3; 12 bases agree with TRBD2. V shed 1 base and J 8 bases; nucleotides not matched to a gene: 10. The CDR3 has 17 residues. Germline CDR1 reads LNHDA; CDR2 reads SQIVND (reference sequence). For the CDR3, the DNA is TGTGCCAGTAGTATAGGCTCGGCTAGCGGGAGGGCTCCTACGCAGTATTTT. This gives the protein CASSIGSASGRAPTQYF.

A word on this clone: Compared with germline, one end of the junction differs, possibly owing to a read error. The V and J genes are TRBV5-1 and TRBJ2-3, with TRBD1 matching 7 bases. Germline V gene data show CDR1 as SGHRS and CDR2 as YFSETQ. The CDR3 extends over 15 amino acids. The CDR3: CASSNGDSRTDTRYF. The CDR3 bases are TGCGCCAGCAGTAACGGGGACAGCCGCACAGATACGCGGTATTTT.

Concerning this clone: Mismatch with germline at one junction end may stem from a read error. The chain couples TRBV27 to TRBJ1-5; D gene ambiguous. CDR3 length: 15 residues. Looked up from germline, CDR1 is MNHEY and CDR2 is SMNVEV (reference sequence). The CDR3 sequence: CASSLLMGSNQPQHF. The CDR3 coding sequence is TGTGCCAGCAGTTTATTGATGGGCAGCAACCAGCCCCAGCATTTT.

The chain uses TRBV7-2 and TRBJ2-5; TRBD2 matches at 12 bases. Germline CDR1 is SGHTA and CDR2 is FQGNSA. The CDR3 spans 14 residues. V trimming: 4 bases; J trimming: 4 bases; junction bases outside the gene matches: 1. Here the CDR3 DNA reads TGTGCCAGCAGCTCGGGACTAGCGGGAGAGACCCAGTACTTC. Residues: CASSSGLAGETQYF. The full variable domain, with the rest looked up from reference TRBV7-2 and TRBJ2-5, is GAGVSQSPSNKVTEKGKDVELRCDPISGHTALYWYRQSLGQGLEFLIYFQGNSAPDKSGLPSDRFSAERTGGSVSTLTIQRTQQEDSAVYLCASSSGLAGETQYFGPGTRLLVL.

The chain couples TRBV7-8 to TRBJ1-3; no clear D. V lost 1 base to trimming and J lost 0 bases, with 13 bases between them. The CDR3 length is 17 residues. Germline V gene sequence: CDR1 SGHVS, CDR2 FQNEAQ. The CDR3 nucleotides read TGTGCCAGCAGCTTAGTCGGTCCTCGGTTCTCTGGAAACACCATATATTTT. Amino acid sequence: CASSLVGPRFSGNTIYF.

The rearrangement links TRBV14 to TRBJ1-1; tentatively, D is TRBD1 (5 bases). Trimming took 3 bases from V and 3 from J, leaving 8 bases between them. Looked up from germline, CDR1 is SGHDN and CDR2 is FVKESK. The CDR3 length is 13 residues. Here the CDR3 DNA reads TGTGCCAGCAGCCAGGCAGGGCACACTGAAGCTTTCTTT. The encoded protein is CASSQAGHTEAFF.

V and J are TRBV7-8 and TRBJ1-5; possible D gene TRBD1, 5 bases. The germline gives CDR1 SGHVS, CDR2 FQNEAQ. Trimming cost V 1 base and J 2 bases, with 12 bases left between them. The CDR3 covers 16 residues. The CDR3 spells CASSLGVQEGNQPQHF. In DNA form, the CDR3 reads TGTGCCAGCAGCTTAGGGGTACAGGAAGGCAATCAGCCCCAGCATTTT.

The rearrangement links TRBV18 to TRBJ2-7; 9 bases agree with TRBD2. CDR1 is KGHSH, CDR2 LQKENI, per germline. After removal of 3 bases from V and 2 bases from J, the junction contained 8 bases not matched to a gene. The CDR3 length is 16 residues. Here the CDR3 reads CASSPSTGLATYEQYF. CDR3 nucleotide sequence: TGTGCCAGCTCACCCTCCACGGGACTAGCTACCTACGAGCAGTACTTC.

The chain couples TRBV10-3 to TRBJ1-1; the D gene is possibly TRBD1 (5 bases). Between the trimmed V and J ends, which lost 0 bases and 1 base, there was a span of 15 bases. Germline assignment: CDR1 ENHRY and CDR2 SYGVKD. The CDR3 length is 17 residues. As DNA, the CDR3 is TGTGCCATCAGTGAGTCTAGGGGCGGGGAGTGGAACACTGAAGCTTTCTTT. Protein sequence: CAISESRGGEWNTEAFF.

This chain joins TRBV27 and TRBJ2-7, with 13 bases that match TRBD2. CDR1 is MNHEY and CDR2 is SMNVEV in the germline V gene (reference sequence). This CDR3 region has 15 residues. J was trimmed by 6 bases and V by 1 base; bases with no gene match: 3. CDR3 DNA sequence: TGTGCCAGCAGTTTATTTGGACTAGCGGGAGTCGAGCAGTACTTC. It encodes CASSLFGLAGVEQYF.

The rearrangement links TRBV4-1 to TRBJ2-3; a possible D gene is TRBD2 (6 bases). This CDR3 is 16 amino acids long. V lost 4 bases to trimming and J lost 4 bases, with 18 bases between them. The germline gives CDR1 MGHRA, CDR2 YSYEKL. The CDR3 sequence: CASSRPGAGRADTQYF. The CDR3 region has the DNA TGCGCCAGCAGCCGGCCCGGGGCGGGGCGCGCAGATACGCAGTATTTT.